These 14 T cell receptor beta chains were sequenced from one sample in a study of CD4 T cells in relation to SARS-CoV-2 and coronaviruses. Sequencing used immunoSEQ multiplex PCR; TCRdb keeps in-frame clones, though not all of them. The sample carries 50,000 to 65,000 clones, around 90% recorded once. The sample consisted of naive CD4+ T cells from PBMCs. This sample's subset: naive CD4+ T cells isolated by negative enrichment. The receptors shown here come from an adult with COVID-19.

The J gene is TRBJ2-5, the V gene TRBV18; no clear D. Germline V gene lookup returns CDR1 KGHSH and CDR2 LQKENI. Trimming stripped 6 bases from V and 5 bases from J, with 13 bases between. There are 13 residues in the CDR3. CDR3 coding DNA: TGTGCCAGCTCTCCCTTTGGTGGGGAGACCCAGTACTTC. Translated: CASSPFGGETQYF.

This clone was found once. This sequence joins TRBV30 and TRBJ2-7, with 9 nucleotides matching TRBD2. V was pared by 2 bases and J by 3 bases, with 2 bases of the junction left unmatched. Germline CDR1 and CDR2: GTSNPN and SVGIG (reference sequence). This CDR3 is built from 13 residues. The CDR3 loop is CAWSFSGSYEQYF. Here the CDR3 DNA reads TGTGCCTGGAGTTTTAGCGGGAGCTACGAGCAGTACTTC.

This rearrangement joins TRBV28 to TRBJ1-5; 7 bases match TRBD1. The V gene end was trimmed by 4 bases and the J gene end by 9 bases; junction bases not matched to a gene: 3. The CDR3 consists of 12 residues. CDR1 is MDHEN and CDR2 is SYDVKM in the germline V gene. The CDR3 nucleotides read TGTGCCAGCAGTTGGGGACAGTGGCCCCAGCATTTT. It yields the protein CASSWGQWPQHF.

This chain links TRBV3-1 (or the pseudogene TRBV3-2) with TRBJ2-3, with D tentatively TRBD2 (6 bases). This CDR3 is 15 amino acids long. The V and J ends lost 0 bases and 1 base respectively, with 8 bases between them. Germline assignment: CDR1 LGHDT and CDR2 YNNKEL (reference sequence). The CDR3 sequence is CASSQDIAGTDTQYF. The CDR3 DNA reads TGTGCCAGCAGCCAAGATATAGCGGGCACAGATACGCAGTATTTT.

The CDR3 DNA reads TGTGCCAGCAGCTCGTTCAGAGGACGGAACTCCTACAATGAGCAGTTCTTC. It yields the protein CASSSFRGRNSYNEQFF. This chain links TRBV7-9 with TRBJ2-1; D ambiguous. V dropped 4 bases and J dropped 0 bases, with 16 bases sitting between them. Germline CDR1 is SEHNR and CDR2 is FQNEAQ (reference sequence). The CDR3 is made up of 17 amino acids.

V is TRBV12-3 or TRBV12-4 and J is TRBJ2-1; 8 nucleotides line up with TRBD2. J was trimmed by 7 bases and V by 7 bases; bases with no gene match: 6. The CDR3 consists of 13 residues. CDR3: CASKLAEINEQFF. For the CDR3, the DNA is TGTGCCAGCAAACTAGCGGAGATTAATGAGCAGTTCTTC.

V usage is TRBV10-3 and J usage is TRBJ2-7, with TRBD1 matching 7 bases. V was clipped by 7 bases and J by 1 base; unmatched bases: 4. The CDR3 is made up of 13 amino acids. Looked up from germline, CDR1 is ENHRY and CDR2 is SYGVKD. The CDR3 sequence: CAIKGTASYEQYF. As DNA, the CDR3 is TGTGCCATCAAAGGGACAGCTTCCTACGAGCAGTACTTC.

Only one count was recorded for this clone. This chain connects TRBV7-9 to TRBJ2-5, with 7 bases lining up with TRBD2. Germline values: CDR1 SEHNR, CDR2 FQNEAQ (reference sequence). V shed 8 bases and J 7 bases; nucleotides not matched to a gene: 13. The CDR3 spans 14 residues. The CDR3 DNA sequence: TGTGCCAGCGGCGTGGGAAGCGGGACGGGGACCCAGTACTTC. Encoded protein: CASGVGSGTGTQYF.

The CDR3 coding sequence is TGTGCCAGCAGGGTGAAGAGGGCTAGTTCCGGCGAGCAGTACTTC. Protein: CASRVKRASSGEQYF. The chain employs TRBV6-4 and TRBJ2-7; tentative D call: TRBD2 (5 bases). Per germline, CDR1 MRHNA and CDR2 SNTAGT. The CDR3 consists of 15 residues. V lost 6 bases and J lost 6, with 21 bases in between.

This chain connects TRBV19 to TRBJ2-7; TRBD2 aligns across 8 bases. Germline V gene data show CDR1 as LNHDA and CDR2 as SQIVND (reference sequence). The CDR3 runs 16 residues. V gave up 6 bases and J gave up 4 bases; unmatched junction bases: 14. CDR3 in amino acids: CASSTLAGSLPYEQYF. The CDR3 DNA reads as TGTGCCAGTAGCACTTTAGCGGGATCCCTCCCTTACGAGCAGTACTTC.

The V gene is TRBV6-5, the J gene TRBJ2-3; D call uncertain. The CDR3 is 12 amino acids. V was cut by 6 bases and J by 0 bases, with 4 bases left in between. Germline V gene data show CDR1 as MNHEY and CDR2 as SVGAGI. CDR3 in amino acids: CASRTSTDTQYF. The CDR3 DNA sequence: TGTGCCAGCAGGACTAGCACAGATACGCAGTATTTT.

The chain uses TRBV7-2 and TRBJ2-1, with D maybe TRBD1 (5 bases). The CDR3 has 15 residues. The V gene lost 1 base and the J gene lost 5 bases, with 12 bases spanning the gap. Germline V lookup: CDR1 SGHTA, CDR2 FQGNSA. The CDR3 protein is CASSLGRAGNNEQFF. CDR3 DNA: TGTGCCAGCAGCTTAGGTAGGGCAGGGAACAATGAGCAGTTCTTC.

The chain couples TRBV4-1 to TRBJ1-2; no definite D call. V was trimmed by 3 bases and J by 8 bases, leaving 16 bases between them. Germline V CDR1 and CDR2: MGHRA, YSYEKL. CDR3 length: 14 amino acids. Written as DNA, the CDR3 is TGCGCCAGCAGCCATGGGGTCCAGGAGCGGGGCTACACCTTC. It translates to CASSHGVQERGYTF.

The chain uses TRBV19 and TRBJ1-4, with 8 bases lining up with TRBD1. In germline, CDR1 is LNHDA, CDR2 SQIVND (reference sequence). The CDR3 runs 14 residues. V lost 4 bases, J lost 7 bases, and 5 bases stayed unmatched. The CDR3 loop is CASSSGTGSEKLFF. The DNA of the CDR3 is TGTGCCAGTAGTAGCGGGACAGGCAGTGAAAAACTGTTTTTT.